This T cell receptor beta chain was identified in a study of cytomegalovirus exposure and HLA in healthy donors. Study summary: Clustering assigned over 70% of the roughly 420 genotyped donors to the Caucasian-associated ancestry cluster.

Study-level points and caveats: In a later analysis, at a false discovery rate of 0.05, about 17,000 TCR beta sequences matched HLA alleles. One variant, a missense change in DCLRE1C, was linked in a later analysis to TCR beta V- and J-gene trimming. Sequence variants that were highly shared formed a cluster that was likely a sequencing artifact.

The PCR contained 60 Vbeta and 13 Jbeta primers. Assay used: immunoSEQ multiplex PCR; TCRdb lists only in-frame clones, some missing. The repertoire table contains approximately 75,000 clones. Remarks on this clone: Its specificity is unknown.

The CDR3 consists of 16 residues. In germline, CDR1 is GTSNPN, CDR2 SVGIG (reference sequence). V shed 3 bases and J 3 bases; nucleotides not matched to a gene: 5. The V call is TRBV30, the J call TRBJ2-2, with 12 bases aligning to TRBD2. The specimen sequenced was PBMCs. The source is a boy younger than 18 in good health and CMV-seronegative. CDR3 nucleotides: TGTGCCTGGAGAGGCCTAGCGGGGGGGGACACCGGGGAGCTGTTTTTT. Translation gives CAWRGLAGGDTGELFF.